This T cell receptor (beta chain) was sequenced for a study of breast tumors, draining lymph nodes, adjacent tissues. Study results and caveats: Tumors had less TCR diversity than lymph nodes, more than nontumor tissue. Compared with basal-like, luminal-like tumors shared significantly more repertoire with nontumor tissue.

TCRdb called the multiplex PCR reads again in MiXCR, with one record for every CDR3 protein. The data hold approximately 230,000 distinct CDR3 sequences, with about 34% observed a single time. This clonotype was counted once. What it binds is unknown. Axillary draining lymph nodes of breast cancer patients supplied the node samples. Input material: axillary lymph node tissue. This TCR was sampled from a female donor with breast cancer. Some clones in this sample may be carry-over from other donors' samples.

CDR3 nucleotide sequence: TGTGCCAGCAGCCCTAAGTCCGAGCATTTT. Its protein product is CASSPKSEHF. The V gene is TRBV11-2, the J gene TRBJ1-5; no reliable D call. The CDR3 runs to 10 residues. Germline assignment: CDR1 SGHAT and CDR2 FQNNGV. Trimming shortened V by 5 bases and J by 14 bases, and 10 bases separated the two germline ends. The variable domain in full, with the rest retrieved from reference TRBV11-2 and TRBJ1-5, is EAGVAQSPRYKIIEKRQSVAFWCNPISGHATLYWYQQILGQGPKLLIQFQNNGVVDDSQLPKDRFSAERLKGVDSTLKIQPAKLEDSAVYLCASSPKSEHFGDGTRLSIL.